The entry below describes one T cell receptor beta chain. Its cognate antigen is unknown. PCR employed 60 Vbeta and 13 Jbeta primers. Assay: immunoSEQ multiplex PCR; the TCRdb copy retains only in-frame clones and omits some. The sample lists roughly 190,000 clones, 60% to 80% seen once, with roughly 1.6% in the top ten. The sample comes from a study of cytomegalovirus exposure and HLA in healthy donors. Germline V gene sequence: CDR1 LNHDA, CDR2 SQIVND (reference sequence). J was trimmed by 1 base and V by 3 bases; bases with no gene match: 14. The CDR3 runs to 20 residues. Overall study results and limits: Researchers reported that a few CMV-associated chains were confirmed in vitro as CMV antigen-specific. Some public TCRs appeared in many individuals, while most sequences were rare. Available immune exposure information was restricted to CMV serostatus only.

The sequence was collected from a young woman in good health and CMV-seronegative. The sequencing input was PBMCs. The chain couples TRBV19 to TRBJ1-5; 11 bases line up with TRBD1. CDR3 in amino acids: CASSIHRGTGGTLSNQPQHF. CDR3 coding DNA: TGTGCCAGTAGTATTCACAGGGGGACAGGGGGGACCCTGAGCAATCAGCCCCAGCATTTT.